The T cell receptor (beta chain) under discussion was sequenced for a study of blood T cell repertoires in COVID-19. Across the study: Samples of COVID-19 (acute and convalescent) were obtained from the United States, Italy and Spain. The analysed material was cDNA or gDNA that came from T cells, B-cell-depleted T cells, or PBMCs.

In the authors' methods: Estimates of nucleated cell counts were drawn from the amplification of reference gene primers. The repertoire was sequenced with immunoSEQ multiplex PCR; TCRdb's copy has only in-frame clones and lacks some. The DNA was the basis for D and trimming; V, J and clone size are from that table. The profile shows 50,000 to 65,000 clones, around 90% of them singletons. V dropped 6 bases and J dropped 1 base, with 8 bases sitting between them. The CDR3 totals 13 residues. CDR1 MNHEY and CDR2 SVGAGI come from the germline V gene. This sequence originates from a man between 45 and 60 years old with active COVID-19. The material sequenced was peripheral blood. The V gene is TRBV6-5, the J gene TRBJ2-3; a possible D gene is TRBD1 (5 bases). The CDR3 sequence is CASRDTRTDTQYF. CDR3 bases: TGTGCCAGCAGGGACACACGCACAGATACGCAGTATTTT.